Reported below is one TCR beta chain. The germline CDR1 and CDR2 sequences are LNHDA and SQIVND (reference sequence). The CDR3 extends over 14 amino acids. The ends lost 1 base at V and 6 bases at J; junction bases unmatched: 3. This entry comes from a study of blood T cell repertoires in COVID-19. Looking at the study overall: Sites in the United States, Italy and Spain provided acute and convalescent COVID-19 samples. T cells, B-cell-depleted T cells, or PBMCs supplied cDNA or gDNA.

As processed by the authors: Nucleated cell counts were estimated from reference gene primer amplification. The data were produced by immunoSEQ multiplex PCR, yet TCRdb's version contains in-frame clones alone and is incomplete. V, J and clone size were drawn from that table, and D and trimming were deduced from the DNA. The table has approximately 180,000 clones, approximately 90% seen once; the top ten hold 5% to 6.5%. This chain uses TRBV19 with TRBJ1-2; 9 bases agree with TRBD1. The sequenced sample was peripheral blood. The sequence derives from a man aged 35 to 55 with active or convalescent COVID-19. CDR3 amino acids: CASSIGRTGDGYTF. Written as DNA, the CDR3 is TGTGCCAGTAGTATAGGTCGGACAGGGGATGGCTACACCTTC.